The source of this T cell receptor (beta chain) is a study of blood T cell repertoires in COVID-19. Repertoires were generated with immunoSEQ multiplex PCR, while TCRdb's copy carries only in-frame clones and drops some. This sample yields tens of thousands of clones, of which 86% are seen a single time; 20% to 25% belongs to the top ten. The sequenced sample consisted of peripheral blood. This sequence was found in a woman older than 75 with acute or convalescent COVID-19.

In DNA form, the CDR3 reads TGCGCCAGCTCGGACAGGAACACTGAAGCTTTCTTT. The encoded protein is CASSDRNTEAFF. The chain couples TRBV5-1 to TRBJ1-1, with D possibly TRBD1 on 6 matching bases. The V end was cut by 7 bases, the J end by 1 base, with 8 bases between. The CDR3 runs 12 residues. In germline, CDR1 is SGHRS, CDR2 YFSETQ.